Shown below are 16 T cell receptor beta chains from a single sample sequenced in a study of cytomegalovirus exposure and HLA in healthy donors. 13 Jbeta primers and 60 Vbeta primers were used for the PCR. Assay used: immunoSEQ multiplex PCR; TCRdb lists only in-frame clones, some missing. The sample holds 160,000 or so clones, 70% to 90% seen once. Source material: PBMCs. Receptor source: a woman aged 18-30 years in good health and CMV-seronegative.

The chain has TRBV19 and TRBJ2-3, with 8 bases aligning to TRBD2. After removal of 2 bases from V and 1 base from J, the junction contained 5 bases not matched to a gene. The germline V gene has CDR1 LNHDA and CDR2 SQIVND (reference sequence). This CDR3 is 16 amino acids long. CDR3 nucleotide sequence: TGTGCCAGTAGTATAAAGTTAGCGGGGCGCACAGATACGCAGTATTTT. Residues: CASSIKLAGRTDTQYF.

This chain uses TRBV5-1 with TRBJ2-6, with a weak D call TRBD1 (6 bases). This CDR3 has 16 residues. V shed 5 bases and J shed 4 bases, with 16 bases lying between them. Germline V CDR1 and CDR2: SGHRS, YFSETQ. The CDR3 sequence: CASSLLQGSGANVLTF. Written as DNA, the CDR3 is TGCGCCAGCAGTCTCCTACAGGGATCCGGGGCCAACGTCCTGACTTTC.

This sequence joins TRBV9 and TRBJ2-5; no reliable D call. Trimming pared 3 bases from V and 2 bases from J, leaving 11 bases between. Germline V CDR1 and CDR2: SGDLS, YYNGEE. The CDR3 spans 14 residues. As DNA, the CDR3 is TGTGCCAGCAGCGGGTCAGCGAAGCAAGAGACCCAGTACTTC. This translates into CASSGSAKQETQYF.

The CDR3: CASSARGQGAYEQYF. The CDR3 nucleotides read TGTGCCAGCAGCGCTCGGGGACAGGGGGCCTACGAGCAGTACTTC. The J gene is TRBJ2-5, the V gene TRBV2, with 11 positions matching TRBD1. The DNA end lines up better with TRBJ2-7; the J call may be wrong. Germline CDR1 and CDR2: SNHLY and FYNNEI. The CDR3 extends over 15 amino acids.

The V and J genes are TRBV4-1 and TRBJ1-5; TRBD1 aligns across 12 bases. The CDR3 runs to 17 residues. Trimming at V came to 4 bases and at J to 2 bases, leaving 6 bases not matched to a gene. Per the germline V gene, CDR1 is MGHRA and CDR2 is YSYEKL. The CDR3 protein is CASSPGTGGLRNQPQHF. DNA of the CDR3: TGCGCCAGCAGCCCTGGGACAGGGGGCTTGCGCAATCAGCCCCAGCATTTT.

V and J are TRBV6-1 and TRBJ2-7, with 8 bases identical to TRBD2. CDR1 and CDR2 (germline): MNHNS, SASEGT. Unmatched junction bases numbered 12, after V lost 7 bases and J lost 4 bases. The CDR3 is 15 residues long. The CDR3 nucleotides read TGTGCCAGCATGCGAGAAGCGGGAGTGGGGTACGAGCAGTACTTC. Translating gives CASMREAGVGYEQYF.

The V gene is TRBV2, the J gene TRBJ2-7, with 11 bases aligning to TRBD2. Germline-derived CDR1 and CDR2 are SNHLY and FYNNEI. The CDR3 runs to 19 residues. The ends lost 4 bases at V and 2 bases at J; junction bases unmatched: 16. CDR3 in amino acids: CASSGAGTSGRFGAYEQYF. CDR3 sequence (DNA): TGTGCCAGCAGTGGGGCCGGGACTAGCGGACGTTTCGGTGCCTACGAGCAGTACTTC.

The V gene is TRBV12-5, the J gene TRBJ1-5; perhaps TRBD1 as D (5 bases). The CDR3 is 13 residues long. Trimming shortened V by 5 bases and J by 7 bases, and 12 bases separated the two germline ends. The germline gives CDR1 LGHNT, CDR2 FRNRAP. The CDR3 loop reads CASGGKGLQPQHF. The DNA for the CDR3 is TGTGCTAGTGGTGGGAAGGGACTGCAGCCCCAGCATTTT.

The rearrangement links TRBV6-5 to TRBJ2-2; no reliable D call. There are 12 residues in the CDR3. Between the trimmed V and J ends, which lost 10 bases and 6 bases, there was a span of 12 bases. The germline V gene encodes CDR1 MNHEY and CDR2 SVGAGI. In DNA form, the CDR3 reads TGTGCCACCATAACTGGGCCCGGGGAGCTGTTTTTT. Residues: CATITGPGELFF.

The CDR3 reads CASSSGLLGGTEAFF. CDR3 nucleotides: TGTGCCAGCAGCTCGGGACTCCTGGGGGGCACTGAAGCTTTCTTT. The chain uses TRBV11-2 and TRBJ1-1; D possibly corresponds to TRBD1 (5 bases). The germline CDR1 and CDR2 sequences are SGHAT and FQNNGV. The CDR3 extends over 15 amino acids. V was cut by 4 bases and J by 4 bases, with 16 bases left in between.

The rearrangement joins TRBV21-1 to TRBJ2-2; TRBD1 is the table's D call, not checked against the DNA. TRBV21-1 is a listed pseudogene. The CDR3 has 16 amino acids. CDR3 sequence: CASSKQGQDPSGELFF. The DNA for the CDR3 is TGTGCCAGCAGCAAACAGGGACAAGACCCAAGCGGGGAGCTGTTTTTT.

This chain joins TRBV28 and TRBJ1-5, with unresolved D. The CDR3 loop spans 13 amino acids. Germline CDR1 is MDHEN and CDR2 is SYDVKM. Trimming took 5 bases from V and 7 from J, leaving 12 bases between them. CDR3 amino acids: CASSLNFGQPQHF. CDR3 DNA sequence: TGTGCCAGCAGTCTGAATTTTGGCCAGCCCCAGCATTTT.

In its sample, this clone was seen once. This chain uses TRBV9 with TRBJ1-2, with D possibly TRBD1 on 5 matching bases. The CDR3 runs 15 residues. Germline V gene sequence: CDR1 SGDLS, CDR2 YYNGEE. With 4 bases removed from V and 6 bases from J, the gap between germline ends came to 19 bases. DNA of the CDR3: TGTGCCAGCAGCCTCATCCCTCCTGGGGGGGATGGCTACACCTTC. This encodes CASSLIPPGGDGYTF.

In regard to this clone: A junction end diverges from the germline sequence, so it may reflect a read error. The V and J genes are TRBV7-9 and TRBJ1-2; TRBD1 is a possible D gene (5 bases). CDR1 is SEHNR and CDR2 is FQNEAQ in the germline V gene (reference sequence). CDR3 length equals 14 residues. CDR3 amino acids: CSSSLGSTGDGYTF. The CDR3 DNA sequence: TGTTCCAGCAGCTTAGGATCCACGGGGGATGGCTACACCTTC.

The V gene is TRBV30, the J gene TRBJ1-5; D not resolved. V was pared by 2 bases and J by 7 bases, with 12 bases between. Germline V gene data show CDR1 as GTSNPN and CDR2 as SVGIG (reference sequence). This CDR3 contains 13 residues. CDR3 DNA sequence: TGTGCCTGGAGTTCTGATCAGCGGCAGCCCCAGCATTTT. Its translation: CAWSSDQRQPQHF.

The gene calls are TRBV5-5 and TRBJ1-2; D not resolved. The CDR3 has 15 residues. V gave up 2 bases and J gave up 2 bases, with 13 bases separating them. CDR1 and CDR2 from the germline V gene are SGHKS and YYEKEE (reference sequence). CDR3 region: CASSLPGVDNYGYTF. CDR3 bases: TGTGCCAGCAGCTTACCGGGAGTCGACAACTATGGCTACACCTTC.